The clone carrying this T cell receptor beta chain came up a few times. These data are taken from a study of blood T cell repertoires in COVID-19. For the study at large: Specimens from acute and convalescent COVID-19 originated in the United States, Italy and Spain. The cDNA or gDNA used as material had been derived from T cells, B-cell-depleted T cells, or PBMCs.

The authors' processing: Scientists estimated how many nucleated cells there were by amplifying reference gene primers. TCRdb keeps only in-frame clones here, not all; method: immunoSEQ multiplex PCR. V, J and clone size reflect that table, while D and trimming were determined from the DNA. The table shows approximately 75,000 clones, with about 76% occurring only once. The CDR3 extends over 18 amino acids. Germline CDR1 SGHAT, CDR2 FQNNGV. The trim removed 5 bases at V and 2 bases at J, leaving 11 bases unmatched. The receptor comes from a woman older than 75 with active or convalescent COVID-19. The sequenced sample consisted of peripheral blood. This chain uses TRBV11-2 with TRBJ1-6; 8 nucleotides align to TRBD1. This chain's CDR3 is CASSPRTGIRTYNSPLHF. As DNA, the CDR3 is TGTGCCAGCAGCCCCCGGACAGGGATAAGAACCTATAATTCACCCCTCCACTTT.